These 6 T cell receptor beta chains share one sample of origin, sequenced in a study of post-analysis software for immune sequencing data. Their target antigens are unknown. General study points: TRBV5-6, TRBV5-1 and TRBV20-1 were among five TRBV segments more frequent in patients than controls.

Every TCR beta cDNA library bore unique molecular identifiers. TCRdb independently ran MiXCR on the PCR reads; one entry per CDR3 protein. The sample holds roughly 700,000 distinct CDR3 sequences, roughly 30% seen once. Material: blood. These receptors all stem from a girl between 5 and 17 years old with multiple sclerosis.

The gene calls are TRBV7-2 and TRBJ2-4, with TRBD1 as a possible D gene (6 bases). The CDR3 is 14 amino acids. The ends were cut back, 8 bases at V and 5 bases at J, with 16 bases in the middle. CDR1 and CDR2 (germline): SGHTA, FQGNSA. The CDR3 bases are TGTGCCAGCGGCTGGACAGCTAACCAAAACATTCAGTACTTC. Its protein is CASGWTANQNIQYF.

The chain has TRBV12-3 or TRBV12-4 and TRBJ2-3; 9 nucleotides match TRBD2. The CDR3 spans 16 residues. Trimming cost V 3 bases and J 1 base; bases outside gene matches: 5. The CDR3 protein is CASSFLGGGGTDTQYF. CDR3 DNA: TGTGCCAGCAGTTTTCTCGGCGGGGGGGGCACAGATACGCAGTATTTT.

The chain's CDR3 is CASSYSNTGELFF. The DNA of the CDR3 is TGTGCCAGCAGTTACTCTAACACCGGGGAGCTGTTTTTT. The gene calls are TRBV6-6 and TRBJ2-2, with D uncertain. Trimming took 0 bases from V and 2 from J, leaving 1 base between them. Per germline, CDR1 MNHNY and CDR2 SVGAGI (reference sequence). This CDR3 contains 13 residues.

In regard to this clonotype: The junction departs from the called germline gene at one end, perhaps through a read error. The rearrangement joins TRBV4-1 to TRBJ2-6; TRBD1 is a possible D gene (7 bases). Looked up from germline, CDR1 is MGHRA and CDR2 is YSYEKL. This CDR3 spans 19 amino acids. The CDR3 reads CAGSPKPGQGGGWANVRTF. As DNA, the CDR3 is TGCGCCGGCAGCCCGAAGCCCGGCCAGGGGGGTGGTTGGGCCAACGTCCGGACTTTC.

Many counts were recorded for this clonotype. The V and J genes are TRBV29-1 and TRBJ2-1, with D uncertain. Germline V lookup: CDR1 SQVTM, CDR2 ANQGSEA. The CDR3 extends over 13 amino acids. V gave up 0 bases and J gave up 0 bases, with 3 bases separating them. CDR3 sequence (DNA): TGCAGCGTTGAAGACAGCTCCTACAATGAGCAGTTCTTC. This gives the protein CSVEDSSYNEQFF.

This clonotype was counted a few times. The chain has TRBV10-3 and TRBJ2-5; no clear D. TRBJ2-7 explains the end of the DNA better; the J call may be wrong. This CDR3 is 11 amino acids long. Germline V gives CDR1 ENHRY, CDR2 SYGVKD. CDR3 region: CAIRLKDEQYF. CDR3 bases: TGTGCCATCAGGCTGAAGGACGAGCAGTACTTC.